The 9 T cell receptor beta chains given below trace back to one sample, sequenced in a study of blood T cell repertoires in COVID-19. Generated by immunoSEQ multiplex PCR, the TCRdb table keeps only in-frame clones and is missing some. The top ten hold around 3.7% of the sample, which has roughly 200,000 clones, around nine tenths seen once. The sample consisted of PBMCs or T cells enriched from blood (not recorded which). These TCRs come from a woman in her twenties or thirties with acute COVID-19.

This chain joins TRBV6-5 and TRBJ2-2, with D perhaps matching TRBD1 (6 bases). V lost 6 bases, J lost 6 bases, and 8 bases lay in between. CDR1 is MNHEY and CDR2 is SVGAGI in the germline V gene. CDR3 length: 12 residues. The CDR3 bases are TGTGCCAGCAGACAGGGTTCCGGGGAGCTGTTTTTT. This translates into CASRQGSGELFF.

The chain recombines TRBV30 with TRBJ1-2; TRBD1 is a possible D gene (6 bases). V lost 7 bases to trimming and J lost 7 bases, with 19 bases between them. Germline loops: CDR1 GTSNPN, CDR2 SVGIG (reference sequence). CDR3 length equals 13 residues. CDR3 amino acids: CAYNRESAGGYTF. For the CDR3, the DNA is TGTGCCTACAACAGGGAATCCGCGGGTGGCTACACCTTC.

This chain links TRBV6-5 with TRBJ1-1; the D gene is possibly TRBD1 (5 bases). The CDR3 runs to 15 residues. V was pared by 4 bases and J by 5 bases, with 17 bases between. Germline-derived CDR1 and CDR2 are MNHEY and SVGAGI. This CDR3 reads CASSSAFWGGTEAFF. The CDR3 coding sequence is TGTGCCAGCAGTTCCGCCTTTTGGGGGGGAACTGAAGCTTTCTTT.

This clone is a singleton in its sample. The chain joins TRBV19 to TRBJ1-1; 10 bases are shared with TRBD1. The CDR3 runs to 15 residues. The V gene end was trimmed by 7 bases and the J gene end by 3 bases; junction bases not matched to a gene: 8. The germline CDR1 and CDR2 sequences are LNHDA and SQIVND (reference sequence). The CDR3 region is CASIVTGTGDTEAFF. As DNA, the CDR3 is TGTGCCAGTATTGTCACCGGGACAGGGGACACTGAAGCTTTCTTT.

The chain employs TRBV19 and TRBJ1-5, with D possibly matching TRBD1 (6 bases). This CDR3 comprises 17 residues. CDR1 and CDR2 from the germline V gene are LNHDA and SQIVND (reference sequence). V lost 0 bases and J 2 bases, leaving 14 bases between the germline ends. The CDR3 bases are TGTGCCAGTAGTATAGATCGGTCAGGGGTGGGCAATCAGCCCCAGCATTTT. It encodes CASSIDRSGVGNQPQHF.

The chain joins TRBV12-3 or TRBV12-4 to TRBJ1-1; 9 nucleotides match TRBD1. The V and J ends lost 7 bases and 7 bases, in that order; junction bases with no gene match: 7. This CDR3 is built from 13 residues. DNA of the CDR3: TGTGCCAGCACCCCGGGACAGGGTTTTGAAGCTTTCTTT. As protein: CASTPGQGFEAFF.

In its sample, this clone was seen once. The rearrangement links TRBV3-1 (or the pseudogene TRBV3-2) to TRBJ2-1; 7 positions agree with TRBD2. The CDR3 consists of 12 residues. With V trimmed by 1 base and J by 12 bases, 3 bases remained unmatched. CDR1 is LGHDT and CDR2 is YNNKEL in the germline V gene (reference sequence). DNA for the CDR3: TGTGCCAGCAGCCAAGGGGAGGGTGCGCAGTTCTTC. It specifies CASSQGEGAQFF.

The chain joins TRBV2 to TRBJ2-1; 10 bases match TRBD2. CDR1 SNHLY and CDR2 FYNNEI come from the germline V gene. This CDR3 is 16 amino acids long. V shed 6 bases, J shed 8 bases, and the junction held 13 bases outside the gene matches. This CDR3 reads CASSHGGSGGLYEQFF. CDR3 coding DNA: TGTGCCAGCAGCCACGGGGGTAGCGGGGGGTTATATGAGCAGTTCTTC.

This clone was observed a handful of times. V usage is TRBV19 and J usage is TRBJ2-7, with 13 bases that match TRBD2. Germline V gene lookup returns CDR1 LNHDA and CDR2 SQIVND (reference sequence). The CDR3 extends over 16 amino acids. Losses at the gene ends were 2 bases for V and 3 bases for J; bases not matched to a gene: 4. The CDR3 region is CASSIRLAGGFYEQYF. DNA for the CDR3: TGTGCCAGTAGTATAAGACTAGCGGGGGGATTCTACGAGCAGTACTTC.